This TCR beta chain was obtained from a study of blood T cell repertoires in COVID-19. Turning to the study itself: Spain, Italy and the United States supplied samples that represented acute and convalescent COVID-19. The analysed material was cDNA or gDNA that came from T cells, B-cell-depleted T cells, or PBMCs.

Germline values: CDR1 KGHSH, CDR2 LQKENI. The CDR3 is 15 residues long. Trimming left V 5 bases short and J 5 bases short, with 15 bases between. As originally analysed: Researchers report that nucleated cell counts were estimated from reference gene primer amplification. The table came from immunoSEQ multiplex PCR; TCRdb's copy has only in-frame clones and leaves some out. For V, J and clone size, that table is used; D and trimming come from the DNA. In the table there are about 130,000 clones, approximately 84% of which are singletons. The material sequenced was peripheral blood. This clonotype was obtained from a man between 60 and 70 years old with acute or convalescent COVID-19. V usage is TRBV18 and J usage is TRBJ1-4, with a possible D match to TRBD1 (6 bases). This chain's CDR3 is CASSTIRDKNEKLFF. The CDR3 DNA is TGTGCCAGCTCAACAATCCGGGACAAAAATGAAAAACTGTTTTTT. The entire variable domain, with the rest obtained from reference TRBV18 and TRBJ1-4, is as follows: NAGVMQNPRHLVRRRGQEARLRCSPMKGHSHVYWYRQLPEEGLKFMVYLQKENIIDESGMPKERFSAEFPKEGPSILRIQQVVRGDSAAYFCASSTIRDKNEKLFFGSGTQLSVL.